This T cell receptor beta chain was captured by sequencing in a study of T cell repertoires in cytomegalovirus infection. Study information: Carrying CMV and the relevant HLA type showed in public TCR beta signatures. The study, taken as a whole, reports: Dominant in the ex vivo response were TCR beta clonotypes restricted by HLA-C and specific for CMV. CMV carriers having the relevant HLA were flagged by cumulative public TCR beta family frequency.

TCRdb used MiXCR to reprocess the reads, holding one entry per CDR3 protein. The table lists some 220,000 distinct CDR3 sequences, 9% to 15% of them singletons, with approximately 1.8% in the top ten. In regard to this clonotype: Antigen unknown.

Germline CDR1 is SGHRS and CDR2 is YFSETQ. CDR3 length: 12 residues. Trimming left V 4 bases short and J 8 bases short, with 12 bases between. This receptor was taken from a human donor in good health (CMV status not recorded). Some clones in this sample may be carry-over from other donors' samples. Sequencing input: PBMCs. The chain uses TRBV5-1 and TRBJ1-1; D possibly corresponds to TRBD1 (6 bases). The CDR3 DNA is TGCGCCAGCAGCCTGACGGGGGGCGAAGCTTTCTTT. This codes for CASSLTGGEAFF. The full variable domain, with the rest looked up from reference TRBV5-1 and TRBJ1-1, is KAGVTQTPRYLIKTRGQQVTLSCSPISGHRSVSWYQQTPGQGLQFLFEYFSETQRNKGNFPGRFSGRQFSNSRSEMNVSTLELGDSALYLCASSLTGGEAFFGQGTRLTVV.